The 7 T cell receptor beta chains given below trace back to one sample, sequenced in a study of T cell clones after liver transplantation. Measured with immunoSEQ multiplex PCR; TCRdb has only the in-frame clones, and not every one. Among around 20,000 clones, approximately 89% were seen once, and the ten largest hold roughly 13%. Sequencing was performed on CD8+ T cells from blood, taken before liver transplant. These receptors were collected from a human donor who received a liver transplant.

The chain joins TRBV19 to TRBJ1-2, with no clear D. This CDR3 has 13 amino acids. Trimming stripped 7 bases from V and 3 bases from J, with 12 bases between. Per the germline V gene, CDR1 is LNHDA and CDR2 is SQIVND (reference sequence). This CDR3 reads CASTYGSHYGYTF. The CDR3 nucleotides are TGTGCCAGTACGTACGGGAGTCACTATGGCTACACCTTC. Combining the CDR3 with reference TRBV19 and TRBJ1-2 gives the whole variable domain DGGITQSPKYLFRKEGQNVTLSCEQNLNHDAMYWYRQDPGQGLRLIYYSQIVNDFQKGDIAEGYSVSREKKESFPLTVTSAQKNPTAFYLCASTYGSHYGYTFGSGTRLTVV.

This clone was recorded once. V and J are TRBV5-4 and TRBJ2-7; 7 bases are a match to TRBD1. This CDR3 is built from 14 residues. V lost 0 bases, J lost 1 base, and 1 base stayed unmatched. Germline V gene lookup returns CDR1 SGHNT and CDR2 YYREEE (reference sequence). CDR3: CASSLGGQSYEQYF. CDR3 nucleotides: TGTGCCAGCAGCTTGGGGGGACAGTCCTACGAGCAGTACTTC. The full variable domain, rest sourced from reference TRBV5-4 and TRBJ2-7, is ETGVTQSPTHLIKTRGQQVTLRCSSQSGHNTVSWYQQALGQGPQFIFQYYREEENGRGNFPPRFSGLQFPNYSSELNVNALELDDSALYLCASSLGGQSYEQYFGPGTRLTVT.

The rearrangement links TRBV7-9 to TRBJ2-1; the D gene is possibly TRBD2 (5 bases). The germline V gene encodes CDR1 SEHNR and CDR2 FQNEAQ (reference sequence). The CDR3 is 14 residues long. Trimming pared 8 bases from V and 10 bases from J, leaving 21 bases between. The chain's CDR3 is CASLPNFSAMEQFF. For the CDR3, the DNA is TGTGCCAGCCTACCCAACTTTAGCGCCATGGAGCAGTTCTTC.

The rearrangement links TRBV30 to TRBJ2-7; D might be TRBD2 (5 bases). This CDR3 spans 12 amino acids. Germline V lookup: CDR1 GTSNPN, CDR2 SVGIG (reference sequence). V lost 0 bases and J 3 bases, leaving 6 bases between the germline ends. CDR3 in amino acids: CAWSVSGYEQYF. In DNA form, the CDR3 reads TGTGCCTGGAGTGTAAGCGGCTACGAGCAGTACTTC.

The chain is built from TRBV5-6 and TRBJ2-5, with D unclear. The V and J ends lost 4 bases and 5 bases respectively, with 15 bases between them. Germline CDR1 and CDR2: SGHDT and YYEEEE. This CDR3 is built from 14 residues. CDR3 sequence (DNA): TGTGCCAGCAGCGGATTAGGTGCCGAGGAGACCCAGTACTTC. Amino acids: CASSGLGAEETQYF.

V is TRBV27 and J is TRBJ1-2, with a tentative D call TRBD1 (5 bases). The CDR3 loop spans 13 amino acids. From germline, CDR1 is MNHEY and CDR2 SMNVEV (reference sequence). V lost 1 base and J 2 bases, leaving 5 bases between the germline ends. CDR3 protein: CASSLWGNYGYTF. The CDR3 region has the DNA TGTGCCAGCAGTTTATGGGGCAACTATGGCTACACCTTC.

Written as DNA, the CDR3 is TGTGCCAGTAGTACCGCTGGCAATTACGAGCAGTACTTC. Amino acids: CASSTAGNYEQYF. The chain recombines TRBV19 with TRBJ2-7, with D uncertain. This CDR3 spans 13 amino acids. In germline, CDR1 is LNHDA, CDR2 SQIVND (reference sequence). With 4 bases removed from V and 4 bases from J, the gap between germline ends came to 11 bases.